The subject of this entry is one T cell receptor beta chain. The data derive from a study of blood T cell repertoires in COVID-19. Turning to the study itself: Nucleic acid was either cDNA or gDNA, and it came from T cells, B-cell-depleted T cells, or PBMCs.

With V trimmed by 3 bases and J by 0 bases, 7 bases remained unmatched. Germline-derived CDR1 and CDR2 are LNHDA and SQIVND (reference sequence). The CDR3 spans 16 residues. Participants' own reports of clinical history determined their cohort assignment. In the authors' methods: Reference gene primer amplification gave estimated nucleated cell counts. The assay was immunoSEQ multiplex PCR, and TCRdb's table has in-frame clones only and misses some. V and J calls and clone size are as listed in that table; D and trimming were resolved from the DNA. This table has approximately 390,000 clones, nearly 90% appearing once.

Sequencing was carried out using PBMCs or T cells enriched from blood (not recorded which). The clonotype was recovered from a woman aged 40 to 55 with acute COVID-19. This chain links TRBV19 with TRBJ2-7; 8 bases align to TRBD1. The CDR3 sequence: CASSIRYRGSSYEQYF. CDR3 sequence (DNA): TGTGCCAGTAGTATTCGATACAGGGGGAGCTCCTACGAGCAGTACTTC.